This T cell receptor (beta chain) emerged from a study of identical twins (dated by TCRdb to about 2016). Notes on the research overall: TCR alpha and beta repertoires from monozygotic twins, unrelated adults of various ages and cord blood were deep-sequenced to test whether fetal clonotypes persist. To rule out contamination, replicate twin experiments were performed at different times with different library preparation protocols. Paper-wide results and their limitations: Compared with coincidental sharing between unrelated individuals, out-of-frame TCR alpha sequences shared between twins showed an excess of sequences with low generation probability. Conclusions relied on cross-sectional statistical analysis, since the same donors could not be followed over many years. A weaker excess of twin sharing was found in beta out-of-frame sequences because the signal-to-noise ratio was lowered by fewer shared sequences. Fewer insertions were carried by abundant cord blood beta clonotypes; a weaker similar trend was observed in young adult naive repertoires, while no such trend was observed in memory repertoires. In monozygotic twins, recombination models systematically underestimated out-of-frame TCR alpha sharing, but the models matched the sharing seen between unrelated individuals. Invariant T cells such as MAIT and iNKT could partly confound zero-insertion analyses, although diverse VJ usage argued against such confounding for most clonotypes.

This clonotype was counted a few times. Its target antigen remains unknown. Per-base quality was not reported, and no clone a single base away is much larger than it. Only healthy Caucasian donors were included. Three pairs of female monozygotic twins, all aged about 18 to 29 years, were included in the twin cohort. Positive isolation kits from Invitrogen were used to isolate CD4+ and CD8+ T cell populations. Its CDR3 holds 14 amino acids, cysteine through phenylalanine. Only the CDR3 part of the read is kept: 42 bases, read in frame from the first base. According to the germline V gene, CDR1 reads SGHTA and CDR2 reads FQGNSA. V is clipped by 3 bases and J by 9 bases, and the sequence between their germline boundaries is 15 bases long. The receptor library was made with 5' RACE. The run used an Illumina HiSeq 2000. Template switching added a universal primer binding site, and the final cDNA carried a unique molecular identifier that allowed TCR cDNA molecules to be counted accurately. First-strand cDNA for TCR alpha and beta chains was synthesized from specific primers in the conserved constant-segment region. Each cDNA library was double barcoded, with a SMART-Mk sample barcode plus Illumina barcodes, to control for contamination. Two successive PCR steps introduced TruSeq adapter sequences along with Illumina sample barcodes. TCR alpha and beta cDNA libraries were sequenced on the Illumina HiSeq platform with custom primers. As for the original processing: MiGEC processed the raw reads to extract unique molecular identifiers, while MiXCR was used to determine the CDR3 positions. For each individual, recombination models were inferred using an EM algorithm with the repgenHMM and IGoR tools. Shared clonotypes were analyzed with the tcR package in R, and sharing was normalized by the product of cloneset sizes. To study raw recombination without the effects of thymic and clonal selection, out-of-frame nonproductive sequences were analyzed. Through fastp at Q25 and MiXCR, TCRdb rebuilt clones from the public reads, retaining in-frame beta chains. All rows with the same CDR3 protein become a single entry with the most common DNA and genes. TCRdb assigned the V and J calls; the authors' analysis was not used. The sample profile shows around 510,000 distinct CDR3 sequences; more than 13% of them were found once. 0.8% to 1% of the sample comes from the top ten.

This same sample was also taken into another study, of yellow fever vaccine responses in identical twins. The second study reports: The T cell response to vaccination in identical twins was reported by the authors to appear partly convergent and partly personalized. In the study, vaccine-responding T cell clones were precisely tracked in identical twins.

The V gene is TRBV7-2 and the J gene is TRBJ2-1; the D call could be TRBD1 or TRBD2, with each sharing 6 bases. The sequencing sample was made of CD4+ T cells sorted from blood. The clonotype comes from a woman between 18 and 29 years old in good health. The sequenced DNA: TGTGCCAGCAGCTTTGGGGGCCGGGAGATTGAGCAGTTCTTC. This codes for CASSFGGREIEQFF.